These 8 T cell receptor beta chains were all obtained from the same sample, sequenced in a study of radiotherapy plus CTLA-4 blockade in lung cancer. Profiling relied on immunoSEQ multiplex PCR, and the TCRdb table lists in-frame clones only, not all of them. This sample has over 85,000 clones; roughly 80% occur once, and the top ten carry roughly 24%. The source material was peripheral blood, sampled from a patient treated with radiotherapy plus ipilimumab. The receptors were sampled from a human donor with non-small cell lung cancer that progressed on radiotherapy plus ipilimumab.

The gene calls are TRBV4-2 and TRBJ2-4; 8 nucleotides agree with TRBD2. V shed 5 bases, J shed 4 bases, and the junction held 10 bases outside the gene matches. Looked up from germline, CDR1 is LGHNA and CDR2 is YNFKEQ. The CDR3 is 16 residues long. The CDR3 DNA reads TGTGCCAGCAGCAGGGAAGGGACTAGGGGTAAAAACATTCAGTACTTC. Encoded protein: CASSREGTRGKNIQYF.

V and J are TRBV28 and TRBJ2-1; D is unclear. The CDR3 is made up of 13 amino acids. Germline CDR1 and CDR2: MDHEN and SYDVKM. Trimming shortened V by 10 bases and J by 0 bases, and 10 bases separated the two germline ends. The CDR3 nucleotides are TGTGCCATGGGTGGAAGCTCCTACAATGAGCAGTTCTTC. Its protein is CAMGGSSYNEQFF. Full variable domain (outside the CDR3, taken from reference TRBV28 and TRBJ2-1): DVKVTQSSRYLVKRTGEKVFLECVQDMDHENMFWYRQDPGLGLRLIYFSYDVKMKEKGDIPEGYSVSREKKERFSLILESASTNQTSMYLCAMGGSSYNEQFFGPGTRLTVL.

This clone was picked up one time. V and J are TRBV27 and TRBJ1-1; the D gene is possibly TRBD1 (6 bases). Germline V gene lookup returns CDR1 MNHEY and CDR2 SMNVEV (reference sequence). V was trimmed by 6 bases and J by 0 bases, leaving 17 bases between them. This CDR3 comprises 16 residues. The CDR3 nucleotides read TGTGCCAGCAGACAGACCGGGACATGGATGAACACTGAAGCTTTCTTT. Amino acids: CASRQTGTWMNTEAFF.

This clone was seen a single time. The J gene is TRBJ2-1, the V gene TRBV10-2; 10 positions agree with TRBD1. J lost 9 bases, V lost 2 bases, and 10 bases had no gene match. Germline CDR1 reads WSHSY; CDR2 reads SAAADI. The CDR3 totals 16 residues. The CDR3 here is CASSEPTGGGMGEQFF. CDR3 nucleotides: TGCGCCAGCAGTGAGCCGACAGGGGGCGGGATGGGTGAGCAGTTCTTC.

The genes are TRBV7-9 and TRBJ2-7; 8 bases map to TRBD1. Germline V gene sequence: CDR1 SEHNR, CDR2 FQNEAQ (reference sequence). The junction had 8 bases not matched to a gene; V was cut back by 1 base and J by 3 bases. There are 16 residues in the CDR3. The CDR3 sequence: CASSLDSRGLNYEQYF. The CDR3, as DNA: TGTGCCAGCAGCTTAGATAGCAGGGGGCTAAACTACGAGCAGTACTTC.

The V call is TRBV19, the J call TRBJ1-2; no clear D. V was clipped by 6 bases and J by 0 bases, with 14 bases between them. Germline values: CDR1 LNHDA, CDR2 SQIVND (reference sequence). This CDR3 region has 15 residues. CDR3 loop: CASSPSVSPNYGYTF. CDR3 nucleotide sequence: TGTGCCAGTAGCCCCAGTGTTTCACCTAACTATGGCTACACCTTC. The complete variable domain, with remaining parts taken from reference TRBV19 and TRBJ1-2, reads DGGITQSPKYLFRKEGQNVTLSCEQNLNHDAMYWYRQDPGQGLRLIYYSQIVNDFQKGDIAEGYSVSREKKESFPLTVTSAQKNPTAFYLCASSPSVSPNYGYTFGSGTRLTVV.

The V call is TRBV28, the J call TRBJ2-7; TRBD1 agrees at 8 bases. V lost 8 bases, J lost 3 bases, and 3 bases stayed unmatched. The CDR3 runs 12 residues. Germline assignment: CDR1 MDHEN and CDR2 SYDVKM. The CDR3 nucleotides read TGTGCCAGCCAAGGACAGGGCTACGAGCAGTACGTC. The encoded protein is CASQGQGYEQYV.

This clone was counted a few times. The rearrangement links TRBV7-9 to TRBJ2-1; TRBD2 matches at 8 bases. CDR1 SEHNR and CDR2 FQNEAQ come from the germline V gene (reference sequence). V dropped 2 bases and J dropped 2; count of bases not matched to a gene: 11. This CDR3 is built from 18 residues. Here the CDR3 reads CASSLPDTSGGTYNEQFF. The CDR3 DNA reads TGTGCCAGCAGCTTACCCGACACTAGCGGAGGGACCTACAATGAGCAGTTCTTC.